This T cell receptor (beta chain) was documented in a study of vaccination and CD4 T cells after COVID-19. Across the study: Participants, all vaccine recipients, received two doses of either BNT162b2 or mRNA-1273.

The Oncomine TCR Beta short-read assay was applied to DNA of cultured CD4+ T cells. TCRdb re-derived calls from the PCR reads in MiXCR, one entry per CDR3 protein. This sample has over 8,000 distinct CDR3 sequences; about three fifths occur once, and the top ten carry about a quarter. This clonotype was seen once. What it binds is not known. Noted treatment: roughly ten-day PBMC culture with coronavirus spike peptide pools or control peptides (ViraFEST assay). Study results and limitations: In median terms, SARS-CoV-2-reactive clonotypes went from approximately 21 to 40, a nonsignificant rise.

The receptor was derived from a human donor who had recovered from COVID-19. Source material: CD4+ T cells from blood, cultured in vitro.

The CDR3 loop is CASSLWGLNYGYTF. In nucleotides, the CDR3 is TGTGCCAGCAGCTTGTGGGGACTTAACTATGGCTACACCTTC. The V call is TRBV5-6, the J call TRBJ1-2, with a weak D call TRBD1 (5 bases). V lost 1 base and J 1 base, leaving 8 bases between the germline ends. CDR3 length: 14 residues. Germline V gene lookup returns CDR1 SGHDT and CDR2 YYEEEE.